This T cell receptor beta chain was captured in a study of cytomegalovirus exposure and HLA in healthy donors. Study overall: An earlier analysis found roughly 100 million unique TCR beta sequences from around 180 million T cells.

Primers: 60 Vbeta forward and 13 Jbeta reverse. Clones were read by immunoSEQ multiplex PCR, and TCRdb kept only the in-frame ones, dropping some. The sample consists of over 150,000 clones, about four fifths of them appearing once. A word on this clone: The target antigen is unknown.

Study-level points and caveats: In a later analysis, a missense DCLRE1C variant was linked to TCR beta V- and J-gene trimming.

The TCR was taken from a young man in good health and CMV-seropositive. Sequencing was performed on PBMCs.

The CDR3 bases are TGTGCCAGCAGTTACTCCCGACAGGCTGACGGGACACCCCTCCACTTT. Its protein is CASSYSRQADGTPLHF. This chain links TRBV6-6 with TRBJ1-6; TRBD1 is a possible D gene (6 bases). Germline V lookup: CDR1 MNHNY, CDR2 SVGAGI (reference sequence). The CDR3 loop spans 16 amino acids. The V and J ends lost 0 bases and 11 bases respectively, with 17 bases between them.